The clone carrying this T cell receptor beta chain was detected only once. The CDR3 is 13 residues long. In germline, CDR1 is SGDLS, CDR2 YYNGEE. V was trimmed by 3 bases and J by 0 bases, leaving 6 bases between them. The source of the sample is a study of blood T cell repertoires in COVID-19. Study information: Samples taken during acute and convalescent COVID-19 were collected in the United States, Italy and Spain.

Assay used: immunoSEQ multiplex PCR; TCRdb lists only in-frame clones, some missing. The data hold hundreds of thousands of clones, with approximately 80% observed a single time. The clonotype comes from an elderly woman with acute or convalescent COVID-19. The J gene is TRBJ1-1, the V gene TRBV9; D gene unclear. Material: peripheral blood. CDR3 protein: CASSGQVNTEAFF. The CDR3 DNA follows: TGTGCCAGCAGCGGGCAGGTGAACACTGAAGCTTTCTTT.